The present T cell receptor beta chain was sequenced within a study of blood T cell repertoires in COVID-19. On the study more broadly: Samples of COVID-19 (acute and convalescent) were obtained from the United States, Italy and Spain. The analysed material was cDNA or gDNA that came from T cells, B-cell-depleted T cells, or PBMCs.

The germline CDR1 and CDR2 sequences are MNHEY and SVGAGI. CDR3 length equals 15 residues. J lost 0 bases, V lost 8 bases, and 5 bases had no gene match. In the authors' methods: Reference gene primer amplification in the assay estimated nucleated cell counts. TCRdb's table, derived via immunoSEQ multiplex PCR, lists solely in-frame clones and lacks some. V, J and clone size were drawn from that table, and D and trimming were deduced from the DNA. The sample yields some 100,000 clones, around 78% seen once. The source is a woman aged 55 to 70 with acute or convalescent COVID-19. Sequencing was performed on peripheral blood. The chain is built from TRBV6-5 and TRBJ2-2, with 8 bases aligning to TRBD2. The CDR3 region has the DNA TGTGCCAGCCAGCGGGGGACACCGAACACCGGGGAGCTGTTTTTT. Amino acid sequence: CASQRGTPNTGELFF.